The source of this TCR beta chain is a study of human T cells and chemical hapten exposure. Regarding the study as a whole: Compared with pre-sensitization or healthy control sets, expanded TCRs clustered more.

In the study's own analysis: Across samples, TCR counts had a median of roughly 100,000 and ranged from about 20,000 to 690,600. MiXCR was run by TCRdb on the RACE reads, yielding one entry per CDR3 protein. TCRdb's processing, not the authors', yielded these V and J calls. In the table there are 120,000 or so distinct CDR3 sequences, approximately 10% of which are singletons. V lost 0 bases and J lost 4, with 13 bases in between. Germline V lookup: CDR1 DFQATT, CDR2 SNEGSKA (reference sequence). This CDR3 region has 15 residues. The time point denotes: patch test 3, about 24 weeks after DPC sensitization. Treatment of the sample: therapeutic diphenylcyclopropenone sensitization with weekly scalp DPC. This clonotype was counted a few times. As yet, its antigen is unknown.

The TCR was taken from a woman between 50 and 59 years old with alopecia areata. Some clones in this sample may be carry-over from other donors' samples. The sample here was whole blood, taken in connection with sensitization to the hapten diphenylcyclopropenone (DPC). The V and J genes are TRBV20-1 and TRBJ2-1, with D perhaps being TRBD1 or TRBD2 (5 bases each). CDR3 coding DNA: TGCAGTGCTAGAGATCGAGGGACGGTGTACAATGAGCAGTTCTTC. It translates to CSARDRGTVYNEQFF.